This T cell receptor beta chain was sequenced in a study of blood T cells in healthy people across ages. Findings and limits, study-wide: No one knew whether donors had CMV, which possibly confounded expanded clonotype changes.

The V gene lost 1 base and the J gene lost 0 bases, with 19 bases spanning the gap. This CDR3 is 20 amino acids long. Per germline, CDR1 SGHTA and CDR2 FQGNSA. Turning to this clonotype: No antigen is known for it.

The second PCR ran roughly 7 to 11 cycles with a sample-barcoded 5' primer and J-beta primers. TCRdb passed the 5' RACE reads through MiXCR, listing each CDR3 protein once. The table lists roughly 800,000 distinct CDR3 sequences, roughly 64% of them singletons, with about 20% in the top ten. The TCR originated in a man aged 30 to 39 in good health. The J gene is TRBJ2-6, the V gene TRBV7-2; D is possibly TRBD1 (6 bases). What was sequenced was blood. The CDR3 sequence: CASSLVGRAGAFSGANVLTF. In DNA form, the CDR3 reads TGTGCCAGCAGCTTAGTGGGTCGGGCAGGGGCTTTCTCTGGGGCCAACGTCCTGACTTTC.